The source of this T cell receptor (beta chain) is a study of blood T cell repertoires in COVID-19. The CDR3 is made up of 18 amino acids. The V gene end was trimmed by 5 bases and the J gene end by 0 bases; junction bases not matched to a gene: 12. The germline V gene encodes CDR1 MNHEY and CDR2 SVGEGT. Profiled with immunoSEQ multiplex PCR; TCRdb holds only in-frame clones, not every one. The sample gives tens of thousands of clones, more than 90% of which show up once; around 14% is in the top ten. This clone was seen only once. The material sequenced was peripheral blood. The receptor was derived from a human donor with active COVID-19. The donor label of this sample is uncertain. V is TRBV6-2 or TRBV6-3 and J is TRBJ2-2; 7 nucleotides agree with TRBD2. CDR3 region: CASSPLGGSLANTGELFF. The CDR3 DNA reads TGTGCCAGCAGTCCCCTCGGGGGGAGCCTCGCGAACACCGGGGAGCTGTTTTTT.